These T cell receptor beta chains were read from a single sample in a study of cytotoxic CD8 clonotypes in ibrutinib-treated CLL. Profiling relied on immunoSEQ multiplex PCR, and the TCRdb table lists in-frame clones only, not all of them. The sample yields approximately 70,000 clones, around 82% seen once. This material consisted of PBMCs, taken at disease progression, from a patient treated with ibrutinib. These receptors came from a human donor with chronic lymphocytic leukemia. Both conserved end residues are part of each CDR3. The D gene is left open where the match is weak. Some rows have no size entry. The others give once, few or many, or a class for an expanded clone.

TGCGCCAGCAGCTTGGAGATCGGCACAGATACGCAGTATTTT	CASSLEIGTDTQYF	-	-	TRBV5-1	TRBJ2-3
TGTGCCAGCAGTTTATGGCGTGGCAATCAGCCCCAGCATTTT	CASSLWRGNQPQHF	-	-	TRBV27	TRBJ1-5
TGTGCCTGGAGTCCCTTTGAGGGACGGCACGAGCAGTACTTC	CAWSPFEGRHEQYF	-	-	TRBV30	TRBJ2-7
TGTGCCATCAGTGAGTTTACCGGATCTGGAAACACCATATATTTT	CAISEFTGSGNTIYF	-	-	TRBV10-3	TRBJ1-3
TGTGCCAGCGACAGGGGGGGAGGAGATACGCAGTATTTT	CASDRGGGDTQYF	few	TRBD1	TRBV18	TRBJ2-3
TGTGCCAGCAGCTTGCCGGAGTACACCGGGGAGCTGTTTTTT	CASSLPEYTGELFF	-	-	TRBV5-4	TRBJ2-2
TGTGCCAGCAGCGGACCGGGACAGGGACCGGTGTACGAGCAGTACTTC	CASSGPGQGPVYEQYF	-	TRBD1	TRBV9	TRBJ2-7
TGTGCCTGGGACCACTCAACTAATGAAAAACTGTTTTTT	CAWDHSTNEKLFF	-	-	TRBV30	TRBJ1-4
TGTGCCAGCATCGGGACTACCGTTGACATTCAGTACTTC	CASIGTTVDIQYF	-	TRBD2	TRBV7-2	TRBJ2-4
TGTGCCAGCACCACGGACAAGAACACTGAAGCTTTCTTT	CASTTDKNTEAFF	-	-	TRBV2	TRBJ1-1
TGTGCCAGCTCACCAGCCCAGGGGGCTGCCTACGAGCAGTACTTC	CASSPAQGAAYEQYF	-	TRBD1	TRBV18	TRBJ2-7
TGTGCCAGCACCTACATGGGCGGGAGGGCTTACAATGAGCAGTTCTTC	CASTYMGGRAYNEQFF	many	TRBD2	TRBV5-4	TRBJ2-1
TGTGCCAGCAGTAAGCGACAGGGCTTAAGCTCTGAAGCTTTCTTT	CASSKRQGLSSEAFF	-	TRBD1	TRBV2	TRBJ1-1
TGTGCCAGCAGCCCTGGCTCCTACGAGCAGTACTTC	CASSPGSYEQYF	-	-	TRBV7-9	TRBJ2-7
TGTGCCAGCAGCTTAGCGCTAAAGGACACGATTTATGGCTACACCTTC	CASSLALKDTIYGYTF	-	-	TRBV7-8	TRBJ1-2
TGTGCCAGTAGTATCAAGGGGCAGAGCAATCAGCCCCAGCATTTT	CASSIKGQSNQPQHF	-	-	TRBV19	TRBJ1-5
TGTGCCAGCAGCCAAGAATTAGCGGGAGGTTACGAGCAGTACTTC	CASSQELAGGYEQYF	-	TRBD2	TRBV4-2	TRBJ2-7
TGTGCCAGCAGCGGTTGGGACAGGGGAAAGACCCAGTACTTC	CASSGWDRGKTQYF	-	TRBD1	TRBV7-6	TRBJ2-5
TGCGCCAGCAGCTTACAATACGAGCAGTACTTC	CASSLQYEQYF	once	-	TRBV5-1	TRBJ2-7
TGTGCCAGTAGTATTCTACAGGGCTTGGGAGGCTACACCTTC	CASSILQGLGGYTF	-	-	TRBV19	TRBJ1-2
TGTGCCAGCAGTGAAACAAGACAGGGCCGCGGCTACACCTTC	CASSETRQGRGYTF	few	TRBD1	TRBV2	TRBJ1-2
TGTGCCAGTAGTATGGGGGACAGGGACTACGAGCAGTACTTC	CASSMGDRDYEQYF	few	TRBD1	TRBV19	TRBJ2-7